This T cell receptor beta chain was captured by sequencing in a study of blood T cells in healthy people across ages. Using a J-beta primer mix together with a sample-barcoded 5' primer, a second PCR was run for roughly 6 to 12 cycles. TCRdb reprocessed the 5' RACE reads with MiXCR, giving one entry per CDR3 protein. The table shows approximately 790,000 distinct CDR3 sequences, with 62% occurring only once. The sequence came from a man aged 30 to 39 in good health. Sequenced: blood.

The CDR3 DNA reads TGTGCCAGCAGTGAATTTGCAACTAATGAAAAACTGTTTTTT. Its translation: CASSEFATNEKLFF. V gene TRBV6-1 combines with J gene TRBJ1-4, with D unclear. This CDR3 contains 14 residues. The V gene's germline CDR1 is MNHNS and CDR2 SASEGT. V was shortened by 2 bases and J by 0 bases, with 4 bases between the two germline ends.